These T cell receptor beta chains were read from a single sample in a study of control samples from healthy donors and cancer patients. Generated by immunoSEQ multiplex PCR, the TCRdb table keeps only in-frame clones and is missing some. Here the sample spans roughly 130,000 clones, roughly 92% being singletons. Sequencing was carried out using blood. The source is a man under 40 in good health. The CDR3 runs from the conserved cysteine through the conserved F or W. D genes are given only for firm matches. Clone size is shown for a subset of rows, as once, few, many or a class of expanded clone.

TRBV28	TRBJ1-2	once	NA	TGTGCCAGCAGCCGCGACAGAATCTATGGCTACACCTTC	CASSRDRIYGYTF
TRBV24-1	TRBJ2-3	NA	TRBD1	TGTGCCACCAGTGATCGGACAGGGGGAGCAGATACGCAGTATTTT	CATSDRTGGADTQYF
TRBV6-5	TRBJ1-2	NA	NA	TGTGCCAGCAGACCAACAGGGTACGCCGGCTACACCTTC	CASRPTGYAGYTF
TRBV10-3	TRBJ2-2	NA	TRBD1	TGTGCCATCAGAAAATCCGGGACAGGGAACACCGGGGAGCTGTTTTTT	CAIRKSGTGNTGELFF
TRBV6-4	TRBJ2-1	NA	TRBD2	TGTGCCAGCAGTGAATTAGCGGGAGAGTTCAATGAGCAGTTCTTC	CASSELAGEFNEQFF
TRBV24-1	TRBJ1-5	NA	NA	TGTGCCACCAGTTCAGGACCGCTGACTAATCAGCCCCAGCATTTT	CATSSGPLTNQPQHF
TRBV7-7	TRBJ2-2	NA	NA	TGTGCTAGCAGCTCGACCCCAACCGGGGAGCTGTTTTTT	CASSSTPTGELFF
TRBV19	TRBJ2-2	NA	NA	TGTGCCAGTAGTATTGTTGGGGTGAACACCGGGGAGCTGTTTTTT	CASSIVGVNTGELFF
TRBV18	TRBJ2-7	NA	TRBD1	TGTGCCAGCTCATCCCGGGACAGGGTCCGGTTAAACGAGCAGTACTTC	CASSSRDRVRLNEQYF
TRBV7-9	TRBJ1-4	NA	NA	TGTGCCAGCAGCTCCACAGGAGTCTCAAATGAAAAACTGTTTTTT	CASSSTGVSNEKLFF
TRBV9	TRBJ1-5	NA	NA	TGTGCCAGCAGCGTAGCAGGGCAGGGAGGACAGCCCCAGCATTTT	CASSVAGQGGQPQHF
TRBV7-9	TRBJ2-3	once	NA	TGTGCCAGCAGCCCAAACGGCAGGGGCACAGATACGCAGTATTTT	CASSPNGRGTDTQYF
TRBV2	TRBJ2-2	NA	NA	TGTGCCAGCAACCTGAACCCCACCGGGGAGCTGTTTTTT	CASNLNPTGELFF
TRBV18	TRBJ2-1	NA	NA	TGTGCCAGCTCACCACTTTTCCGGGATACCAATGAGCAGTTCTTC	CASSPLFRDTNEQFF
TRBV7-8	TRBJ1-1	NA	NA	TGTGCCAGCAGCTTAGGGTGGGCGAACACTGAAGCTTTCTTT	CASSLGWANTEAFF
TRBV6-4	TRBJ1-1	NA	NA	TGTGCCAGCACCGGGACGCAGAACACTGAAGCTTTCTTT	CASTGTQNTEAFF
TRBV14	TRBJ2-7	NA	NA	TGTGCCAGCAGCCCATGGGACAACTCCTACGAGCAGTACTTC	CASSPWDNSYEQYF
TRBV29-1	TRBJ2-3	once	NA	TGCAGCGTTGGCGACACCACAGATACGCAGTATTTT	CSVGDTTDTQYF
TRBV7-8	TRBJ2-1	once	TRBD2	TGTGCCAGCAGCTCCCTGACTAGCGGGAGATCCTACAATGAGCAGTTCTTC	CASSSLTSGRSYNEQFF
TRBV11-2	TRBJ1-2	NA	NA	TGTGCCAGCAGACCCGACAGGTTCTATGGCTACACCTTC	CASRPDRFYGYTF
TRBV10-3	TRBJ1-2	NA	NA	TGTGCCACTATGACAGCTAACTATGGCTACACCTTC	CATMTANYGYTF
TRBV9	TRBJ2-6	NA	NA	TGTGCCAGCAGCGTTTTAACCTCTGGGGCCAACGTCCTGACTTTC	CASSVLTSGANVLTF
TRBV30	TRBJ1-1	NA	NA	TGTGCCTGGAGGAGTAGGGGGAACACTGAAGCTTTCTTT	CAWRSRGNTEAFF
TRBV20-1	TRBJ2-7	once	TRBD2	TGCAGTGCTAGTTCGGCGGGGACTAATTCTCTCGGGTACGAGCAGTACTTC	CSASSAGTNSLGYEQYF
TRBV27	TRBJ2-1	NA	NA	TGTGCCAGCAGTTTGCAAGGCTCCTACAATGAGCAGTTCTTC	CASSLQGSYNEQFF
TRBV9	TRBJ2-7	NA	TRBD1	TGTGCCAGCAGCGAGGGACAGGGATCCTACGAGCAGTACTTC	CASSEGQGSYEQYF
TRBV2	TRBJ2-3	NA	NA	TGTGCCAGCGCGTTTGACACAGATACGCAGTATTTT	CASAFDTDTQYF
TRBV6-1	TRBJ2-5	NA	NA	TGTGCCAGCAGTGAAACAGAAAGGACGACCCAGTACTTC	CASSETERTTQYF
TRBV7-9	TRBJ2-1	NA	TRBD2	TGTGCCAGCAGTGTGGGAGCGGGAAGCTACAATGAGCAGTTCTTC	CASSVGAGSYNEQFF
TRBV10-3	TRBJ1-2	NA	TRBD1	TGTGCCATCAGTAGAGAACAGGGGTCCTATGGCTACACCTTC	CAISREQGSYGYTF
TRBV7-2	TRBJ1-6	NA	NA	TGTGCCAGCAGCTTAGGGCAGGGAAGTAATTCACCCCTCCACTTT	CASSLGQGSNSPLHF
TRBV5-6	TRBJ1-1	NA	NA	TGTGCCAGCAGCTTGGAAGAGGGGGAAGCTTTCTTT	CASSLEEGEAFF
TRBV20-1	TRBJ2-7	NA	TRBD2	TGCAGTGCTAGTAGCGGGAGGGCCTTCAACGAGCAGTACTTC	CSASSGRAFNEQYF
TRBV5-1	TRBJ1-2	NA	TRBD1	TGCGCCAGCAGGGGTGGTGGACAGGGTTATGGCTACACCTTC	CASRGGGQGYGYTF
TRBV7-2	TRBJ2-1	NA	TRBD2	TGTGCCAGCAGCCCTATACTAGCGGGAGGGGCCCTGGGCAATGAGCAGTTCTTC	CASSPILAGGALGNEQFF
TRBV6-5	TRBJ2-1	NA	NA	TGTGCCAGCAGTTATGGTAATGAGCAGTTCTTC	CASSYGNEQFF
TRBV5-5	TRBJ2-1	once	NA	TGTGCCAGCAGCTTGGGGAGACCCTACAATGAGCAGTTCTTC	CASSLGRPYNEQFF
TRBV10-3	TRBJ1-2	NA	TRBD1	TGTGCCATTCAGGGACAGACTAACTATGGCTACACCTTC	CAIQGQTNYGYTF
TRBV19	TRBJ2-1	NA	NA	TGTGCCAGTAGTATAGATTTCGGAAACTCCTACAATGAGCAGTTCTTC	CASSIDFGNSYNEQFF
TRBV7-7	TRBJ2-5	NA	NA	TGTGCTAGCAGCCCTACAGCGACAGAAGAGACCCAGTACTTC	CASSPTATEETQYF